This T cell receptor gamma chain appears in the sequencing data of a study of gamma delta lymphoproliferative disorders and STAT genes. Sequencing used genomic DNA taken from PBMCs of patients and controls. TCRdb re-identified clones in the multiplex PCR reads via CATT. The table lists about 4,100 gamma-chain clones, about 7% of them singletons. The germline V gene has CDR1 EGSNGY and CDR2 YDSYNSKV. The CDR3 spans 13 residues. V shed 1 base and J 5 bases; nucleotides not matched to a gene: 5. This clone is labeled as medium-sized. The chain combines TRGV2 with TRGJ1 or TRGJ2. TCRdb offers no J gene call, so here the DNA was matched to germline to obtain one. The receptor was derived from a human donor in good health. The sequenced sample was blood. For the CDR3, the DNA is TGTGCCACCTGGGACGGTGGGGATTATAAGAAACTCTTT. Amino acids: CATWDGGDYKKLF.